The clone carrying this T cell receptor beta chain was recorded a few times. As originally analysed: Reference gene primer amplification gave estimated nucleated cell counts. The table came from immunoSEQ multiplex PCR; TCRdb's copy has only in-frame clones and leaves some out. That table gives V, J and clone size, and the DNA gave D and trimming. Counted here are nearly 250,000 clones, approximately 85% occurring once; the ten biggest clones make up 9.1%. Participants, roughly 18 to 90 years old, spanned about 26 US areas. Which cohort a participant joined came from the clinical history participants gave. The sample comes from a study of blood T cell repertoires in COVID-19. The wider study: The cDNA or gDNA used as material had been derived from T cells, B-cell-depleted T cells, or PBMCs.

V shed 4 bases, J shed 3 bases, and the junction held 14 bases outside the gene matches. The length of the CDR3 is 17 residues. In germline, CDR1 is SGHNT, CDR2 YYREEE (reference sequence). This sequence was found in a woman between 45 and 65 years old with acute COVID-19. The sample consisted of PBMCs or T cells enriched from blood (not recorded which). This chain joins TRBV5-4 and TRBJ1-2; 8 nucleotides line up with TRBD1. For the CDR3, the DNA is TGTGCCAGCAGCCCCCGAACCCCGGGACAGGACTACTATGGCTACACCTTC. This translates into CASSPRTPGQDYYGYTF. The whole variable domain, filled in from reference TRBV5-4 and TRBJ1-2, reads ETGVTQSPTHLIKTRGQQVTLRCSSQSGHNTVSWYQQALGQGPQFIFQYYREEENGRGNFPPRFSGLQFPNYSSELNVNALELDDSALYLCASSPRTPGQDYYGYTFGSGTRLTVV.